These 4 T cell receptor beta chains were all obtained from the same sample, sequenced in a study of Graves' ophthalmopathy and Graves' hyperthyroidism. RNA transcripts served as template for amplifying TCR beta CDR3 sequences. A first-round RT-PCR used HTBI primers, followed by a second-round multiplex PCR. Using its own MiXCR run on the multiplex PCR reads, TCRdb lists one record per CDR3 protein. The repertoire consists of some 350,000 distinct CDR3 sequences, with approximately 18% occurring once and the leading ten covering about 2.4%. Specimen: peripheral blood. The receptors stem from an adult woman with stable Graves' hyperthyroidism.

Many counts were recorded for this clonotype. This rearrangement joins TRBV4-1 to TRBJ1-6, with D uncertain. CDR1 is MGHRA and CDR2 is YSYEKL in the germline V gene. Trimming took 0 bases from V and 6 from J, leaving 15 bases between them. The CDR3 loop spans 17 amino acids. CDR3 DNA: TGCGCCAGCAGCCAAGATCTGACCCCCGGGCGTAATTCACCCCTCCACTTT. It yields the protein CASSQDLTPGRNSPLHF.

This clonotype came up many times. The chain recombines TRBV7-3 with TRBJ2-2, with 10 bases identical to TRBD2. CDR1 is SGHTA, CDR2 FQGTGA, per germline. V shed 5 bases and J 3 bases; nucleotides not matched to a gene: 9. There are 17 residues in the CDR3. The CDR3 DNA reads as TGTGCCAGCAGCCCCTCCGTGAGCGGGAGGGACACCGGGGAGCTGTTTTTT. This codes for CASSPSVSGRDTGELFF.

Ten or more counts support this clonotype. The V call is TRBV20-1, the J call TRBJ1-5; TRBD1 is a possible D gene (5 bases). From germline, CDR1 is DFQATT and CDR2 SNEGSKA (reference sequence). The V end lost 6 bases, the J end lost 1 base, and 10 bases lay between the germline ends. The CDR3 has 13 amino acids. CDR3 region: CSATRDSNQPQHF. CDR3 coding DNA: TGCAGTGCGACCCGGGACAGCAATCAGCCCCAGCATTTT.

This clonotype was detected ten times or more. The chain has TRBV18 and TRBJ2-7, with 8 nucleotides matching TRBD1. Germline V gene lookup returns CDR1 KGHSH and CDR2 LQKENI. This CDR3 region has 13 residues. Losses at the gene ends were 3 bases for V and 6 bases for J; bases not matched to a gene: 4. CDR3 coding DNA: TGTGCCAGCTCACCGGACAGGGAAGGCGAGCAGTACTTC. Translated, it gives CASSPDREGEQYF.